A selection of T cell receptor beta chains follows, all from one sample in a study of blood T cell repertoires in COVID-19. Measured with immunoSEQ multiplex PCR; TCRdb has only the in-frame clones, and not every one. The sample yields 150,000 to 200,000 clones, roughly 83% seen once. Sequenced input: peripheral blood. The origin of the receptors is a woman aged 80 or over with active or convalescent COVID-19. CDR3s include the opening cysteine and the closing phenylalanine or tryptophan. The D gene is left open where the match is weak.

V gene: TRBV5-8
J gene: TRBJ1-1
D gene: .
CDR3 protein: CASSFRVYSNTEAFF

V gene: TRBV7-9
J gene: TRBJ1-1
D gene: .
CDR3 protein: CASSLSRGLNTEAFF

V gene: TRBV30
J gene: TRBJ2-7
D gene: TRBD2
CDR3 protein: CAWSVAGSYEQYF

V gene: TRBV18
J gene: TRBJ1-2
D gene: TRBD1
CDR3 protein: CASSPEDRGNYGYTF

V gene: TRBV5-1
J gene: TRBJ2-3
D gene: .
CDR3 protein: CASSLAQFSVQDTQYF

V gene: TRBV18
J gene: TRBJ1-2
D gene: .
CDR3 protein: CASSHVMDLGGLRTF

V gene: TRBV6-6
J gene: TRBJ1-2
D gene: TRBD1
CDR3 protein: CASSRQGNYGYTF

V gene: TRBV7-2
J gene: TRBJ2-7
D gene: .
CDR3 protein: CASSFLTDYEQYF

V gene: TRBV6-1
J gene: TRBJ2-7
D gene: TRBD1
CDR3 protein: CASSEAGQGYSYEQYF

V gene: TRBV19
J gene: TRBJ1-5
D gene: TRBD1
CDR3 protein: CASKDGQGIGPQHF

V gene: TRBV3-1/TRBV3-2
J gene: TRBJ1-5
D gene: .
CDR3 protein: CASSRTGRNSNQPQHF

V gene: TRBV12-3/TRBV12-4
J gene: TRBJ2-1
D gene: TRBD2
CDR3 protein: CASRAGTSGEQFF

V gene: TRBV27
J gene: TRBJ1-1
D gene: .
CDR3 protein: CASSLYGGANTEAFF

V gene: TRBV14
J gene: TRBJ2-3
D gene: TRBD2
CDR3 protein: CASSPIGVRQRGSTDTQYF

V gene: TRBV6-5
J gene: TRBJ2-7
D gene: .
CDR3 protein: CASRPTDTMAYEQYF

V gene: TRBV23-1
J gene: TRBJ2-7
D gene: TRBD1
CDR3 protein: CASRGQGCTYEQYF

V gene: TRBV4-3
J gene: TRBJ2-5
D gene: TRBD2
CDR3 protein: CASSFISASGYQETQYF

V gene: TRBV6-5
J gene: TRBJ1-4
D gene: .
CDR3 protein: CASLLAGTGNEKLFF

V gene: TRBV27
J gene: TRBJ1-4
D gene: TRBD1
CDR3 protein: CASSSRQGVGGKLFF

V gene: TRBV6-5
J gene: TRBJ1-2
D gene: TRBD1
CDR3 protein: CASIQGDRPYGYTF

V gene: TRBV7-2
J gene: TRBJ2-7
D gene: .
CDR3 protein: CASRSGGSSYEQYF

V gene: TRBV2
J gene: TRBJ1-3
D gene: TRBD1
CDR3 protein: CASSFTGDSGNTIYF

V gene: TRBV7-8
J gene: TRBJ2-1
D gene: .
CDR3 protein: CASSPTLSYNEQFF

V gene: TRBV6-5
J gene: TRBJ1-3
D gene: TRBD1
CDR3 protein: CASSYSSQGDNTIYF

V gene: TRBV6-2/TRBV6-3
J gene: TRBJ1-5
D gene: .
CDR3 protein: CASSYSRAGGNQPQHF

V gene: TRBV6-6
J gene: TRBJ2-7
D gene: TRBD1
CDR3 protein: CASSYTGTGEYEQYF